The 27 T cell receptor beta chains given below trace back to one sample, sequenced in a study of CD8+ T cells in alopecia areata. Extracted RNA was reverse transcribed into cDNA, the sequencing template. This table comes from immunoSEQ multiplex PCR, and its TCRdb copy is limited to in-frame clones, with some not included. The sample lists some 160,000 clones, around 62% occurring once. The sample was CD8+ T cells sorted from blood. All receptors derive from a human donor in good health.

This chain links TRBV5-4 with TRBJ2-1; no clear D. This CDR3 spans 12 amino acids. Germline V gene sequence: CDR1 SGHNT, CDR2 YYREEE (reference sequence). V shed 4 bases and J shed 6 bases, with 8 bases lying between them. The CDR3 coding sequence is TGTGCCAGCAGCCCTACGGGCAATGAGCAGTTCTTC. Its translation: CASSPTGNEQFF.

The chain employs TRBV15 and TRBJ1-1; D is unresolved. The V and J ends lost 8 bases and 1 base respectively, with 14 bases between them. This CDR3 is 14 amino acids long. In germline, CDR1 is LNHNV, CDR2 YYDKDF (reference sequence). CDR3 region: CATDGGFANTEAFF. DNA of the CDR3: TGTGCCACCGATGGAGGTTTTGCGAACACTGAAGCTTTCTTT.

This chain connects TRBV5-1 to TRBJ2-5; 7 bases fit TRBD2. Trimming cost V 8 bases and J 5 bases; bases outside gene matches: 15. Germline V lookup: CDR1 SGHRS, CDR2 YFSETQ. This CDR3 comprises 15 residues. CDR3 sequence (DNA): TGCGCCAGTAAGGGCGGGGAGGGAATTTTGGAGACCCAGTACTTC. This translates into CASKGGEGILETQYF.

This clone was detected once. This sequence joins TRBV6-5 and TRBJ2-3; 8 bases map to TRBD2. V lost 6 bases, J lost 1 base, and 3 bases stayed unmatched. Germline assignment: CDR1 MNHEY and CDR2 SVGAGI. The CDR3 is 14 amino acids. The CDR3 DNA sequence: TGTGCCAGCAGGGAGACTAGCGGCACAGATACGCAGTATTTT. This encodes CASRETSGTDTQYF.

This clone appeared a few times. The chain uses TRBV25-1 and TRBJ1-2; TRBD1 aligns across 7 bases. J was trimmed by 3 bases and V by 6 bases; bases with no gene match: 7. The CDR3 has 14 amino acids. CDR1 is MGHDK and CDR2 is SYGVNS in the germline V gene. CDR3 in DNA: TGTGCCAGCAGCAACAGACAGGGCGACTATGGCTACACCTTC. It codes for CASSNRQGDYGYTF.

This clone was found once. In DNA, the CDR3 is TGTGCCAGCAGTGAACGTGGGGACAGAAAACATTCGGGCCCGTACGAGCAGTACTTC. Translated: CASSERGDRKHSGPYEQYF. The chain combines TRBV6-1 with TRBJ2-7, with TRBD1 matching over 7 bases. This CDR3 spans 19 amino acids. The germline V gene has CDR1 MNHNS and CDR2 SASEGT. Germline trimming cut 2 bases from V and 4 bases from J; bases unmatched to any gene: 20.

The chain employs TRBV29-1 and TRBJ2-3, with 11 bases aligning to TRBD2. Looked up from germline, CDR1 is SQVTM and CDR2 is ANQGSEA. V was pared by 6 bases and J by 7 bases, with 12 bases of the junction left unmatched. The CDR3 sequence is 15 residues long. CDR3 DNA sequence: TGCAGCGTCGACGGACTAGCGGGCGGAATGAATACGCAGTATTTT. This gives the protein CSVDGLAGGMNTQYF.

V and J are TRBV9 and TRBJ2-1; TRBD2 is a possible D gene (5 bases). In germline, CDR1 is SGDLS, CDR2 YYNGEE. The CDR3 runs 15 residues. V was trimmed by 0 bases and J by 2 bases, leaving 9 bases between them. This chain's CDR3 is CASSVVAGPYNEQFF. The CDR3 DNA reads as TGTGCCAGCAGCGTAGTGGCGGGCCCCTACAATGAGCAGTTCTTC.

This clone was picked up a small number of times. Other nucleotide sequences in the sample specify the same CDR3. The rearrangement joins TRBV27 to TRBJ2-7; tentatively, D is TRBD2 (6 bases). Germline CDR1 and CDR2: MNHEY and SMNVEV (reference sequence). CDR3 length equals 13 residues. V was trimmed by 3 bases and J by 3 bases, leaving 9 bases between them. Here the CDR3 DNA reads TGTGCCAGCAGTTTGTCTAGCGACTACGAGCAGTACTTC. Amino acid sequence: CASSLSSDYEQYF.

The J gene is TRBJ1-1, the V gene TRBV4-1; a weak D match, TRBD1 (6 bases). V lost 2 bases to trimming and J lost 3 bases, with 7 bases between them. CDR3 length: 13 amino acids. Germline CDR1 is MGHRA and CDR2 is YSYEKL. This chain's CDR3 is CASSQNRDTEAFF. DNA for the CDR3: TGCGCCAGCAGCCAAAACAGGGACACTGAAGCTTTCTTT.

The chain is built from TRBV4-2 and TRBJ2-5; TRBD2 aligns across 10 bases. V lost 0 bases to trimming and J lost 1 base; unmatched junction nucleotides: 5. The CDR3 length is 17 residues. Per germline, CDR1 LGHNA and CDR2 YNFKEQ. For the CDR3, the DNA is TGTGCCAGCAGCCAAGAGCTATGGACTAGCGGCCAAGAGACCCAGTACTTC. Translation: CASSQELWTSGQETQYF.

The chain joins TRBV30 to TRBJ2-2; D not certain. CDR1 and CDR2 from the germline V gene are GTSNPN and SVGIG (reference sequence). V was trimmed by 0 bases and J by 0 bases, leaving 14 bases between them. The CDR3 has 17 residues. The DNA for the CDR3 is TGTGCCTGGAGTGTTCGACGGGCAGATTCGAACACCGGGGAGCTGTTTTTT. Translated, it gives CAWSVRRADSNTGELFF.

This clone has only a few counts. The chain links TRBV14 to TRBJ2-1; TRBD2 might be the D (6 bases). Trimming took off 1 base at V and 2 bases at J, with 12 bases between the two ends. This CDR3 has 16 amino acids. Per the germline V gene, CDR1 is SGHDN and CDR2 is FVKESK. The CDR3 nucleotides read TGTGCCAGCAGCCAAGTCGGAGGAGGGACCTACAATGAGCAGTTCTTC. Encoded protein: CASSQVGGGTYNEQFF.

J is TRBJ1-2 and V is TRBV6-5; D possibly corresponds to TRBD1 (6 bases). Per the germline V gene, CDR1 is MNHEY and CDR2 is SVGAGI. Trimming removed 8 bases at V and 5 bases at J, with 18 bases between. This CDR3 has 14 amino acids. The CDR3 here is CASRQSQGRYGYTF. CDR3 coding DNA: TGTGCCAGCCGTCAATCCCAGGGGAGGTATGGCTACACCTTC.

The chain recombines TRBV4-2 with TRBJ2-7; D ambiguous. Germline V gene data show CDR1 as LGHNA and CDR2 as YNFKEQ. The V end lost 4 bases, the J end lost 7 bases, and 8 bases lay between the germline ends. This CDR3 spans 11 amino acids. CDR3 DNA sequence: TGTGCCAGCAGCCTCTCTAGGGAGCAGTACTTC. Protein: CASSLSREQYF.

This clone was observed a few times. The CDR3 coding sequence is TGTGCCATCAGATCAGACTACGAGCAGTACTTC. Its translation is CAIRSDYEQYF. This rearrangement joins TRBV6-4 to TRBJ2-7; D gene uncertain. V dropped 10 bases and J dropped 3 bases, with 10 bases sitting between them. This CDR3 spans 11 amino acids. Germline V lookup: CDR1 MRHNA, CDR2 SNTAGT.

The genes are TRBV30 and TRBJ1-1; D is uncertain. The CDR3 sequence is 15 residues long. The V end lost 1 base, the J end lost 2 bases, and 14 bases lay between the germline ends. The germline gives CDR1 GTSNPN, CDR2 SVGIG (reference sequence). The CDR3 reads CAWSAPVGPNTEAFF. The CDR3, as DNA: TGTGCCTGGAGTGCCCCCGTTGGGCCCAACACTGAAGCTTTCTTT.

Of note for this clone: Other nucleotide sequences in the sample specify the same CDR3. The V gene is TRBV29-1, the J gene TRBJ1-1; D uncertain. Germline-derived CDR1 and CDR2 are SQVTM and ANQGSEA. The V gene lost 4 bases and the J gene lost 0 bases, with 3 bases spanning the gap. The CDR3 totals 11 residues. The CDR3 coding sequence is TGCAGCGTTGTTCTGAACACTGAAGCTTTCTTT. Translating gives CSVVLNTEAFF.

This clone was counted only a few times. The chain carries TRBV29-1 and TRBJ2-3, with D maybe TRBD2 (6 bases). Looked up from germline, CDR1 is SQVTM and CDR2 is ANQGSEA. The CDR3 is 16 amino acids. Trimming removed 8 bases from V and 3 bases from J, with 24 bases in between. CDR3 sequence reads: CSTPGRTLGGTDTQYF. CDR3 sequence (DNA): TGCAGCACTCCAGGGAGGACTCTTGGTGGGACAGATACGCAGTATTTT.

The chain carries TRBV19 and TRBJ2-1; 9 bases agree with TRBD1. The germline gives CDR1 LNHDA, CDR2 SQIVND (reference sequence). The V segment lost 7 bases and the J segment 2 bases; nucleotides outside the gene matches: 6. The CDR3 contains 15 residues. CDR3 sequence: CASTLGQGTYNEQFF. CDR3 DNA sequence: TGTGCCAGTACCCTGGGACAGGGCACCTACAATGAGCAGTTCTTC.

This clone was recorded many times. The chain employs TRBV4-1 and TRBJ2-5, with TRBD1 matching over 8 bases. J gave up 3 bases and V 4 bases, and 10 bases lay outside the gene matches. This CDR3 has 16 residues. Germline loops: CDR1 MGHRA, CDR2 YSYEKL. The CDR3 bases are TGCGCCAGCAGCCTAGAAACAGGGGGGACCAAAGAGACCCAGTACTTC. This codes for CASSLETGGTKETQYF.

J is TRBJ2-2 and V is TRBV28; 7 nucleotides align to TRBD1. The V and J ends lost 6 bases and 4 bases, in that order; junction bases with no gene match: 11. Germline CDR1 reads MDHEN; CDR2 reads SYDVKM. This CDR3 comprises 16 residues. CDR3 in DNA: TGTGCCAGCAGCGGAAGAACAGGGGTGGGCACCGGGGAGCTGTTTTTT. It yields the protein CASSGRTGVGTGELFF.

The chain uses TRBV29-1 and TRBJ2-1, with TRBD1 matching over 8 bases. The germline gives CDR1 SQVTM, CDR2 ANQGSEA. The V segment lost 6 bases and the J segment 4 bases; nucleotides outside the gene matches: 2. The CDR3 spans 12 residues. CDR3 region: CSVRQGYNEQFF. In DNA form, the CDR3 reads TGCAGCGTCAGACAGGGGTACAATGAGCAGTTCTTC.

This chain links TRBV11-2 with TRBJ1-2; D is unresolved. V was clipped by 8 bases and J by 8 bases, with 18 bases between them. Germline V gene sequence: CDR1 SGHAT, CDR2 FQNNGV. This CDR3 has 13 amino acids. CDR3 in DNA: TGTGCCAGCGCGATGACGACGCGGACGGGCTACACCTTC. Protein: CASAMTTRTGYTF.

The sample holds a few counts of this clone. V and J are TRBV7-9 and TRBJ1-5, with D hard to call. V lost 1 base and J lost 6, with 4 bases in between. The CDR3 is 12 amino acids. CDR1 is SEHNR and CDR2 is FQNEAQ in the germline V gene (reference sequence). CDR3 loop: CASSLGSQPQHF. Here the CDR3 DNA reads TGTGCCAGCAGCTTAGGATCTCAGCCCCAGCATTTT.

This clone has just one count. The chain joins TRBV28 to TRBJ2-1, with 10 bases identical to TRBD1. The germline V gene encodes CDR1 MDHEN and CDR2 SYDVKM. V was pared by 5 bases and J by 9 bases, with 1 base of the junction left unmatched. CDR3 size: 12 residues. The CDR3 DNA reads TGTGCCAGCAGTGGGACAGGGGCTGAGCAGTTCTTC. Translation: CASSGTGAEQFF.

DNA for the CDR3: TGTGCCAGCAGCCCGCCGGGGACAGGGGGCAGGGAGCAGTTCTTC. It codes for CASSPPGTGGREQFF. V gene TRBV7-8 combines with J gene TRBJ2-1; the match to TRBD1 covers 12 bases. Germline-derived CDR1 and CDR2 are SGHVS and FQNEAQ. The V and J ends lost 5 bases and 10 bases, in that order; junction bases with no gene match: 9. The CDR3 is 15 amino acids.